The source of this T cell receptor (beta chain) is a study of T cell responses to AZD1222 COVID-19 vaccine. For the study at large: The analysis combined second doses at about 4 or about 12 weeks.

Unmatched junction bases numbered 13, after V lost 4 bases and J lost 7 bases. The CDR3 covers 16 residues. Germline V gene lookup returns CDR1 SGHKS and CDR2 YYEKEE (reference sequence). Method: immunoSEQ multiplex PCR; TCRdb's copy keeps in-frame clones and lacks some. The table includes some 120,000 clones, 91% detected once. Material: peripheral blood, obtained on day 0 of AZD1222 vaccination. V usage is TRBV5-5 and J usage is TRBJ2-1; 8 bases are shared with TRBD2. The receptor was isolated from an adult in good health. CDR3 nucleotide sequence: TGTGCCAGCAGCCTACCTACCGGGACTAGAATGAATGAGCAGTTCTTC. As protein: CASSLPTGTRMNEQFF.